A single sample gave rise to the 27 T cell receptor beta chains below, sequenced in a study of blood T cells in healthy people across ages. With a J-beta primer mix and a sample-barcoded 5' primer, a second PCR ran 7 to 11 cycles. Via MiXCR, TCRdb re-called the 5' RACE reads, giving one row per CDR3 protein. The sample holds around 500,000 distinct CDR3 sequences, roughly a quarter seen once. These data also formed part of another study, on T cells of mothers and their children.

Sequenced sample: blood. The receptors come from a boy aged 2 to 9 in good health.

This clonotype was seen more than once but under ten times. The CDR3, as DNA: TGTGCCAGCAGCTTAATCACCGCCGGGACAGGGGTCCCCTATGGCTACACCTTC. It translates to CASSLITAGTGVPYGYTF. V gene TRBV5-5 combines with J gene TRBJ1-2; 10 bases line up with TRBD1. This CDR3 has 18 residues. Germline V gene sequence: CDR1 SGHKS, CDR2 YYEKEE (reference sequence). J lost 4 bases, V lost 2 bases, and 14 bases had no gene match. The variable domain in full, with the rest retrieved from reference TRBV5-5 and TRBJ1-2, is DAGVTQSPTHLIKTRGQQVTLRCSPISGHKSVSWYQQVLGQGPQFIFQYYEKEERGRGNFPDRFSARQFPNYSSELNVNALLLGDSALYLCASSLITAGTGVPYGYTFGSGTRLTVV.

In this sample, this clonotype turned up many times. The V and J genes are TRBV29-1 and TRBJ1-2; 7 bases match TRBD1. In germline, CDR1 is SQVTM, CDR2 ANQGSEA. The CDR3 has 14 residues. After removal of 2 bases from V and 6 bases from J, the junction contained 9 bases not matched to a gene. The CDR3 here is CSVEQGDPSHGYTF. In nucleotides, the CDR3 is TGCAGCGTTGAACAGGGGGACCCCTCCCATGGCTACACCTTC.

CDR3 bases: TGTGCCAGCAGTTACTCCGACAGGGATGAAAAACTGTTTTTT. Its translation: CASSYSDRDEKLFF. This chain joins TRBV6-2 or TRBV6-3 and TRBJ1-4, with 7 bases identical to TRBD1. V shed 0 bases and J 6 bases; nucleotides not matched to a gene: 1. The CDR3 is 14 amino acids. The germline V gene encodes CDR1 MNHEY and CDR2 SVGEGT.

The genes are TRBV7-2 and TRBJ1-1, with TRBD1 as a possible D gene (6 bases). Germline V lookup: CDR1 SGHTA, CDR2 FQGNSA. This CDR3 region has 16 residues. Trimming shortened V by 5 bases and J by 5 bases, and 21 bases separated the two germline ends. The CDR3 nucleotides read TGTGCCAGCAGCCTCCGACTAGGGGACATTCAAACTGAAGCTTTCTTT. This translates into CASSLRLGDIQTEAFF. Combining the CDR3 with reference TRBV7-2 and TRBJ1-1 gives the whole variable domain GAGVSQSPSNKVTEKGKDVELRCDPISGHTALYWYRQSLGQGLEFLIYFQGNSAPDKSGLPSDRFSAERTGGSVSTLTIQRTQQEDSAVYLCASSLRLGDIQTEAFFGQGTRLTVV.

The chain has TRBV20-1 and TRBJ2-5; 8 positions agree with TRBD1. Unmatched junction bases numbered 13, after V lost 4 bases and J lost 3 bases. The CDR3 spans 16 residues. The germline CDR1 and CDR2 sequences are DFQATT and SNEGSKA (reference sequence). The CDR3 region is CSATFLGQGLEETQYF. DNA of the CDR3: TGCAGTGCTACTTTTCTCGGACAGGGATTAGAAGAGACCCAGTACTTC.

The chain has TRBV7-9 and TRBJ1-4, with a tentative D call TRBD1 (6 bases). Trimming cost V 5 bases and J 3 bases, with 13 bases left between them. Germline-derived CDR1 and CDR2 are SEHNR and FQNEAQ (reference sequence). CDR3 length: 15 residues. The CDR3 loop reads CASSPRGGPNEKLFF. CDR3 nucleotide sequence: TGTGCCAGCAGCCCCCGAGGGGGGCCTAATGAAAAACTGTTTTTT.

The chain couples TRBV20-1 to TRBJ1-3, with TRBD1 matching over 7 bases. Germline CDR1 reads DFQATT; CDR2 reads SNEGSKA (reference sequence). This CDR3 has 13 residues. The trim removed 4 bases at V and 3 bases at J, leaving 3 bases unmatched. The CDR3 here is CSAMGTVGNTIYF. In DNA form, the CDR3 reads TGCAGTGCTATGGGGACAGTTGGAAACACCATATATTTT.

The V and J genes are TRBV12-3 or TRBV12-4 and TRBJ1-5, with D unclear. The CDR3 is 16 amino acids. V lost 0 bases, J lost 4 bases, and 13 bases lay in between. DNA of the CDR3: TGTGCCAGCAGTTTAGCGGGCAGGCCATGGAATCAGCCCCAGCATTTT. This sequence encodes CASSLAGRPWNQPQHF.

This clonotype was detected only a few times. This chain connects TRBV7-9 to TRBJ1-1; D is ambiguous. CDR1 SEHNR and CDR2 FQNEAQ come from the germline V gene (reference sequence). V lost 2 bases and J 1 base, leaving 5 bases between the germline ends. The CDR3 length is 13 residues. CDR3 sequence reads: CASSLRENTEAFF. The DNA of the CDR3 is TGTGCCAGCAGCTTAAGGGAGAACACTGAAGCTTTCTTT.

This clonotype occurred a few times. The chain links TRBV11-2 to TRBJ2-5; TRBD2 matches 11 bases. With 5 bases clipped from V and 5 bases from J, the junction kept 7 bases outside the gene matches. This CDR3 has 15 residues. The germline gives CDR1 SGHAT, CDR2 FQNNGV. In DNA, the CDR3 is TGTGCCAGCAGCATACTAGCGGGAGTAGATGAGACCCAGTACTTC. This sequence encodes CASSILAGVDETQYF.

This clonotype has only one observation. The CDR3 sequence: CSVRGDGSEKLFF. CDR3 in DNA: TGCAGCGTGAGAGGGGACGGGAGTGAAAAACTGTTTTTT. The V and J genes are TRBV29-1 and TRBJ1-4; tentative D call: TRBD1 (5 bases). This CDR3 is 13 amino acids long. The germline V and J ends were trimmed by 6 bases and 7 bases, with 15 bases remaining between them. The V gene's germline CDR1 is SQVTM and CDR2 ANQGSEA. Based on the CDR3 plus reference TRBV29-1 and TRBJ1-4, the full variable domain is SAVISQKPSRDICQRGTSLTIQCQVDSQVTMMFWYRQQPGQSLTLIATANQGSEATYESGFVIDKFPISRPNLTFSTLTVSNMSPEDSSIYLCSVRGDGSEKLFFGSGTQLSVL.

This clonotype was observed a handful of times. The chain links TRBV7-9 to TRBJ1-2; 7 bases align to TRBD1. This CDR3 region has 15 residues. Germline CDR1 is SEHNR and CDR2 is FQNEAQ (reference sequence). V shed 2 bases, J shed 1 base, and the junction held 4 bases outside the gene matches. The CDR3 region is CASSLWQGVNYGYTF. The CDR3 nucleotides are TGTGCCAGCAGCTTATGGCAGGGGGTTAACTATGGCTACACCTTC.

The chain combines TRBV10-3 with TRBJ2-7, with D possibly TRBD2 on 5 matching bases. With 0 bases removed from V and 3 bases from J, the gap between germline ends came to 12 bases. The CDR3 is 15 residues long. In germline, CDR1 is ENHRY, CDR2 SYGVKD. CDR3 region: CAISESTAGYYEQYF. CDR3 sequence (DNA): TGTGCCATCAGTGAGTCTACGGCGGGTTACTACGAGCAGTACTTC.

This chain joins TRBV27 and TRBJ2-5; 7 nucleotides match TRBD2. TRBJ2-1 explains the end of the DNA better; the J call may be wrong. The CDR3 is 15 amino acids. Germline values: CDR1 MNHEY, CDR2 SMNVEV (reference sequence). CDR3 sequence (DNA): TGTGCCAGCAGTTTATCGGTGGGGGGGAACAATGAGCAGTTCTTC. Protein product: CASSLSVGGNNEQFF.

The chain has TRBV6-2 or TRBV6-3 and TRBJ2-1; weak D call: TRBD2 (6 bases). Germline CDR1 and CDR2: MNHEY and SVGEGT. With 7 bases removed from V and 14 bases from J, the gap between germline ends came to 18 bases. This CDR3 contains 12 residues. In nucleotides, the CDR3 is TGTGCCAGCATGGGGGACTTACCCTACGAGTTCTTC. Translated, it gives CASMGDLPYEFF.

This clonotype was observed a handful of times. One end of the junction fails to match germline, which may point to a read error. The chain carries TRBV27 and TRBJ2-1, with D maybe TRBD2 (5 bases). This CDR3 comprises 15 residues. Looked up from germline, CDR1 is MNHEY and CDR2 is SMNVEV (reference sequence). The CDR3 sequence is CASSDLPGSSYEQCF. For the CDR3, the DNA is TGTGCCAGCAGTGACCTGCCTGGGAGCTCCTACGAGCAGTGCTTC.

The chain combines TRBV5-1 with TRBJ2-5, with TRBD2 identical over 12 bases. Germline loops: CDR1 SGHRS, CDR2 YFSETQ. The CDR3 covers 17 residues. Germline trimming cut 0 bases from V and 4 bases from J; bases unmatched to any gene: 7. The CDR3 here is CASSLGKTSGGLETQYF. CDR3 nucleotides: TGCGCCAGCAGCTTGGGCAAGACTAGCGGGGGACTAGAGACCCAGTACTTC.

The chain carries TRBV12-3 or TRBV12-4 and TRBJ2-1; possibly TRBD1 or TRBD2 for D (5 bases each). The CDR3 contains 13 residues. Trimming left V 6 bases short and J 6 bases short, with 12 bases between. CDR3 protein: CASRGTGPNEQFF. In DNA, the CDR3 is TGTGCCAGCAGGGGAACGGGACCCAATGAGCAGTTCTTC.

This clonotype was recorded a few times. The V call is TRBV7-9, the J call TRBJ1-2, with D maybe TRBD1 (5 bases). Trimming removed 5 bases at V and 4 bases at J, with 26 bases between. This CDR3 is 18 amino acids long. The germline V gene has CDR1 SEHNR and CDR2 FQNEAQ (reference sequence). The CDR3 region is CASSPKLTDRDSIYGYTF. In DNA, the CDR3 is TGTGCCAGCAGCCCCAAATTGACAGATCGGGACTCTATCTATGGCTACACCTTC.

This clonotype was recorded a few times. The rearrangement joins TRBV20-1 to TRBJ1-5; D is unclear. The V end was cut by 3 bases, the J end by 1 base, with 13 bases between. The CDR3 has 15 amino acids. Germline loops: CDR1 DFQATT, CDR2 SNEGSKA (reference sequence). The DNA for the CDR3 is TGCAGTGCTAGCGGGAGCGGGAGCAGCAATCAGCCCCAGCATTTT. Amino acids: CSASGSGSSNQPQHF.

This clonotype appeared a few times. V gene TRBV9 combines with J gene TRBJ2-1; 7 bases map to TRBD1. This CDR3 region has 15 residues. After removal of 7 bases from V and 1 base from J, the junction contained 8 bases not matched to a gene. Germline lookup yields CDR1 SGDLS and CDR2 YYNGEE. As DNA, the CDR3 is TGTGCCAGCGGGCGAGGGGGCTCATCCTACAATGAGCAGTTCTTC. It specifies CASGRGGSSYNEQFF.

This clonotype showed up just a few times. The V and J genes are TRBV12-3 or TRBV12-4 and TRBJ2-3; 11 positions agree with TRBD2. V lost 8 bases, J lost 4 bases, and 8 bases stayed unmatched. CDR3 size: 15 residues. CDR3: CASCTSGSRSDTQYF. DNA of the CDR3: TGTGCCAGCTGCACTAGCGGGAGTAGATCAGATACGCAGTATTTT.

This clonotype was recorded a few times. V gene TRBV9 combines with J gene TRBJ2-5; D is perhaps TRBD1 (6 bases). TRBJ2-7 explains the end of the DNA better; the J call may be wrong. CDR1 is SGDLS, CDR2 YYNGEE, per germline. This CDR3 region has 15 residues. Written as DNA, the CDR3 is TGTGCCAGCAGCGCACGACCGGGACACCCCTACGAGCAGTACTTC. Translating it yields CASSARPGHPYEQYF.

This clonotype has just a few counts. The chain is built from TRBV6-1 and TRBJ1-5; 10 bases align to TRBD1. The CDR3 extends over 17 amino acids. CDR1 MNHNS and CDR2 SASEGT come from the germline V gene. With 1 base clipped from V and 1 base from J, the junction kept 4 bases outside the gene matches. This chain's CDR3 is CASSEGMGQGSNQPQHF. The CDR3 DNA is TGTGCCAGCAGTGAAGGCATGGGACAGGGGAGCAATCAGCCCCAGCATTTT.

V usage is TRBV7-2 and J usage is TRBJ2-5, with D possibly matching TRBD2 (5 bases). The CDR3 is 17 amino acids. V was pared by 5 bases and J by 5 bases, with 24 bases between. Germline lookup yields CDR1 SGHTA and CDR2 FQGNSA. In DNA form, the CDR3 reads TGTGCCAGCAGCCCCAGCCTTCTAGCAGTAAGTGGTGAGACCCAGTACTTC. It encodes CASSPSLLAVSGETQYF. Combining the CDR3 with reference TRBV7-2 and TRBJ2-5 gives the whole variable domain GAGVSQSPSNKVTEKGKDVELRCDPISGHTALYWYRQSLGQGLEFLIYFQGNSAPDKSGLPSDRFSAERTGGSVSTLTIQRTQQEDSAVYLCASSPSLLAVSGETQYFGPGTRLLVL.

This clonotype was observed a few times. This chain links TRBV3-1 with TRBJ2-4; TRBD2 aligns across 7 bases. The CDR3 length is 17 residues. Unmatched junction bases numbered 17, after V lost 4 bases and J lost 8 bases. The germline V gene has CDR1 LGHDT and CDR2 YNNKEL (reference sequence). The CDR3 is CASSRPGTTGRGHIQYF. The CDR3 region has the DNA TGTGCCAGCAGCCGACCCGGGACTACCGGGCGGGGACACATTCAGTACTTC.

This chain connects TRBV6-5 to TRBJ2-5; 10 bases match TRBD2. There are 18 residues in the CDR3. The junction had 14 bases not matched to a gene; V was cut back by 2 bases and J by 5 bases. The germline gives CDR1 MNHEY, CDR2 SVGAGI. CDR3 in amino acids: CASSYGLAGERGGETQYF. The CDR3 nucleotides are TGTGCCAGCAGTTACGGGCTAGCGGGAGAGAGGGGAGGTGAGACCCAGTACTTC.